This is a list of T cell receptor beta chains from one sample in a study of vaccination and CD4 T cells after COVID-19. Their antigen targets remain unknown. TCRdb re-called the PCR reads with MiXCR, one entry per CDR3 protein. This sample has some 26,000 distinct CDR3 sequences, with roughly 50% found just once. Sequencing used CD4+ T cells from blood, cultured in vitro, obtained before SARS-CoV-2 vaccination. Source of these receptors: a human donor who received a COVID-19 vaccine. CDR3s include the opening cysteine and the closing phenylalanine or tryptophan. The order of the fields is D gene, J gene, V gene, clone size, CDR3 DNA, CDR3 protein. D genes are given only for firm matches. Size is stated for part of the rows, as once, few or many counts, or as a class when the clone is expanded.

>NA|TRBJ1-2|TRBV7-2|NA
TGTGCCAGCAGCTTAGAAGATGGGAGGGACGGCTACACCTTC
CASSLEDGRDGYTF
>NA|TRBJ2-7|TRBV6-2/TRBV6-3|once
TGTGCCAGCACCTCTCCGGTAGCGACCTACGAGCAGTACTTC
CASTSPVATYEQYF
>NA|TRBJ1-2|TRBV27|few
TGTGCCAGCAGTCCGAACCTAATGGGTGGACGGGGCTACACCTTC
CASSPNLMGGRGYTF
>NA|TRBJ1-1|TRBV14|few
TGTGCCAGCAGCCGGGTCGACACTGAAGCTTTCTTT
CASSRVDTEAFF
>TRBD1|TRBJ2-5|TRBV6-5|NA
TGTGCCAGCAGTTACATAGGGGGCCGAGAGACCCAGTACTTC
CASSYIGGRETQYF
>TRBD1|TRBJ2-5|TRBV20-1|NA
TGCAGTGCCCAGGGACAGGGGGCCTGGGAGACCCAGTACTTC
CSAQGQGAWETQYF
>NA|TRBJ2-3|TRBV29-1|once
TGCAGCGATTCTGAGGGCGACAATACGCAGTATTTT
CSDSEGDNTQYF
>NA|TRBJ1-3|TRBV27|few
TGTGCCAGCAGTCGTACACCGAGCTCTGGAAACACCATATATTTT
CASSRTPSSGNTIYF
>TRBD1|TRBJ2-1|TRBV5-6|NA
TGTGCCAGCAGCTTGGAGGAAGGGGGCGTAAATAACTACAATGAGCAGTTCTTC
CASSLEEGGVNNYNEQFF
>NA|TRBJ2-5|TRBV19|NA
TGTGCCAGTAGTGCAGGGCGGCAAGGGACCCAGTACTTC
CASSAGRQGTQYF
>NA|TRBJ1-3|TRBV7-2|few
TGTGCCAGCAGCCCTCCTAGAGTGAGCTCTGGAAACACCATATATTTT
CASSPPRVSSGNTIYF
>TRBD1|TRBJ2-7|TRBV19|once
TGTGCCAGTAGCACGTACGGGACAGGTATCTACGAGCAGTACTTC
CASSTYGTGIYEQYF
>TRBD1|TRBJ1-1|TRBV20-1|NA
TGCAGTGCTAGGGTGACAGGGGTGGGTCGGGCTGAAGCTTTCTTT
CSARVTGVGRAEAFF
>NA|TRBJ2-5|TRBV6-1|NA
TGTGCCAGCAGTGATCCCGGACGCCTCCAAGAGACCCAGTACTTC
CASSDPGRLQETQYF
>TRBD2|TRBJ2-3|TRBV6-2/TRBV6-3|NA
TGTGCCAGCAGTTACTCGACTAGCGGGGGGGCCATAGCCGGAGATACGCAGTATTTT
CASSYSTSGGAIAGDTQYF
>NA|TRBJ1-2|TRBV2|NA
TGTGCCAGCAGTGTAGAGTCCACGGTTTATGGCTACACCTTC
CASSVESTVYGYTF
>NA|TRBJ1-6|TRBV27|few
TGTGCCAGCAGTTCGTTAGAGGGGGGAAGCTCCTATAATTCACCCCTCCACTTT
CASSSLEGGSSYNSPLHF
>TRBD2|TRBJ2-5|TRBV20-1|NA
TGCAGTGCTATCCCGAGTCTAGCGGGGGTGGAGACCCAGTACTTC
CSAIPSLAGVETQYF
>NA|TRBJ2-2|TRBV5-1|NA
TGCGCCAGCAGCATCCCACTGGGGCGGGGCGGGGAGCTGTTTTTT
CASSIPLGRGGELFF
>NA|TRBJ1-2|TRBV11-3|NA
TGTGCCAGCAGCTTGGGGGTAGGAGGCTATGGCTACACCTTC
CASSLGVGGYGYTF
>NA|TRBJ1-2|TRBV5-1|medium-sized
TGCGCCAGCAGCTTGGCTTTGGAAGGAGGGGGCTACACCTTC
CASSLALEGGGYTF
>TRBD2|TRBJ2-7|TRBV7-6|NA
TGTGCCAGCAGCTTAACTAGCGGGGACTTTTACGAGCAGTACTTC
CASSLTSGDFYEQYF
>NA|TRBJ2-7|TRBV11-2|NA
TGTGCCAGCAACACCCTCTCCGGGCAAAAGGACTACGAGCAGTACTTC
CASNTLSGQKDYEQYF
>TRBD2|TRBJ2-3|TRBV5-4|NA
TGTGCCAGCAGCTCGACTAGCGGGGGGCGGGGAGATACGCAGTATTTT
CASSSTSGGRGDTQYF
>TRBD2|TRBJ2-1|TRBV19|few
TGTGCCAGTAGTTCCAGGACTAGCGGGGGTTACAATGAGCAGTTCTTC
CASSSRTSGGYNEQFF
>TRBD1|TRBJ1-2|TRBV2|NA
TGTGCCAGTACATGGGACAGGGGGGCAGGTGGCTACACCTTC
CASTWDRGAGGYTF
>NA|TRBJ2-1|TRBV20-1|NA
TGCAGTGCTGCCCGGCGGGATGAGCAGTTCTTC
CSAARRDEQFF
>NA|TRBJ1-4|TRBV19|NA
TGTGCCAGTAGTATAAGCGCACAGGGCTCCCGCAGGTTTTTT
CASSISAQGSRRFF
>NA|TRBJ1-1|TRBV18|NA
TGTGCCAGCTCACCAAGCAGGATGAACACTGAAGCTTTCTTT
CASSPSRMNTEAFF
>NA|TRBJ1-6|TRBV20-1|few
TGCAGTGCTAGTGGGTCAGGGGCCAATTCACCCCTCCACTTT
CSASGSGANSPLHF
>TRBD1|TRBJ1-1|TRBV6-1|NA
TGTGCCAGCAGTGAAAGGGGGCGAATTGCTCCAGCTTTCTTT
CASSERGRIAPAFF
>NA|TRBJ2-7|TRBV2|few
TGTGCCAGCACCATTGTTCGGGGGGCGGGCGAGCAGTACTTC
CASTIVRGAGEQYF
>NA|TRBJ1-5|TRBV12-3/TRBV12-4|NA
TGTGCCAGCAGTTTACGGCAGAAAGCCAATCAGCCCCAGCATTTT
CASSLRQKANQPQHF
>NA|TRBJ1-5|TRBV6-1|NA
TGTGCCAGCAGTGAAAGGGGAGGAGGCAATCAGCCCCAGCATTTT
CASSERGGGNQPQHF
>TRBD2|TRBJ2-7|TRBV5-4|few
TGTGCCAGCAGCTTCGGCGGGGGGCCCTACGAGCAGTACTTC
CASSFGGGPYEQYF
>NA|TRBJ1-2|TRBV9|NA
TGTACCAGCAGCGTAGCTTCTGGGAACAGCTTTAACTATGGCTACACCTTC
CTSSVASGNSFNYGYTF
>NA|TRBJ2-2|TRBV10-2|NA
TGCGCCAGCGCTCGGGGAGCCGGGGAGCTGTTTTTT
CASARGAGELFF
>NA|TRBJ1-1|TRBV18|NA
TGTGCCAGCTCCCTCGACACATCCTTGGGGGAAACTTTCTTT
CASSLDTSLGETFF
>NA|TRBJ1-1|TRBV20-1|NA
TGCAGTGCTAGCCAGGACAGTAACACTGAAGCTTTCTTT
CSASQDSNTEAFF
>NA|TRBJ1-1|TRBV12-3/TRBV12-4|large
TGTGCCAGCAGTTTGGACGGTAGGACTGAAGCTTTCTTT
CASSLDGRTEAFF